The next 4 T cell receptor beta chains were all read from a single sample in a study of metastatic and nonmetastatic thyroid tumors. Among the patients, none had received any treatment before thyroid surgery. TCRdb reprocessed the PCR reads using MiXCR. The top ten clones hold 99% of a sample with approximately 2,000 clones, around 39% of them seen once. The sample comprised adjacent normal tissue. Receptor source: a female donor with papillary thyroid cancer or a benign thyroid nodule (not recorded which). Some clones in this sample may be carry-over from other donors' samples.

This clone has more than one count but fewer than ten. The chain combines TRBV20-1 with TRBJ2-7; 16 bases line up with TRBD2. The ends lost 4 bases at V and 5 bases at J; junction bases unmatched: 11. The CDR3 length is 17 residues. Germline values: CDR1 DFQATT, CDR2 SNEGSKA (reference sequence). CDR3 loop: CSATNGTSGRAVNEQYF. Here the CDR3 DNA reads TGCAGTGCTACCAACGGGACTAGCGGGAGGGCCGTTAACGAGCAGTACTTC.

This chain uses TRBV4-2 with TRBJ2-3; the match to TRBD2 covers 9 bases. Unmatched junction bases numbered 6, after V lost 0 bases and J lost 2 bases. The CDR3 consists of 17 residues. CDR1 and CDR2 (germline): LGHNA, YNFKEQ. CDR3 coding DNA: TGTGCCAGCAGCCAAGATGAGCGCGGGGGGGCCACAGATACGCAGTATTTT. Translating it yields CASSQDERGGATDTQYF.

The chain employs TRBV2 and TRBJ1-1, with a tentative D call TRBD1 (5 bases). The CDR3 totals 17 residues. Trimming left V 5 bases short and J 0 bases short, with 19 bases between. In germline, CDR1 is SNHLY, CDR2 FYNNEI. CDR3 protein: CASSRRGQGKMNTEAFF. The CDR3 DNA reads as TGTGCCAGCAGTCGGAGGGGCCAGGGCAAGATGAACACTGAAGCTTTCTTT.

This clone was counted between two and nine times. CDR3 nucleotides: TGCAGCGTTGAAGATCATAGGGGTGTTTGGACTGAAGCTTTCTTT. The encoded protein is CSVEDHRGVWTEAFF. The rearrangement joins TRBV29-1 to TRBJ1-1, with D perhaps TRBD1 (5 bases). The CDR3 spans 15 residues. Per germline, CDR1 SQVTM and CDR2 ANQGSEA. V was pared by 0 bases and J by 5 bases, with 16 bases between.